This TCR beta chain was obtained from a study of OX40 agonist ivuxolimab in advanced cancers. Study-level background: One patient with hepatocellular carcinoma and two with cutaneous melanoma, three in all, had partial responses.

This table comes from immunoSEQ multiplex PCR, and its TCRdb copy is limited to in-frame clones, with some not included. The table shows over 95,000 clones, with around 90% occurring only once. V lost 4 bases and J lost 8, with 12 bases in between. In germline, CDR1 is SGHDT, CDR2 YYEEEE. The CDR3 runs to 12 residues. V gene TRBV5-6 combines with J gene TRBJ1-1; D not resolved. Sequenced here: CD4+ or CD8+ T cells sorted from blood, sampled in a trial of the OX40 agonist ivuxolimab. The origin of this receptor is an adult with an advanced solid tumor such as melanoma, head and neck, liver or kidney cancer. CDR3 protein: CASSRQEKEAFF. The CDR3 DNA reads TGTGCCAGCAGCCGCCAGGAGAAAGAAGCTTTCTTT.